A selection of T cell receptor beta chains follows, all from one sample in a study of OX40 agonist ivuxolimab in advanced cancers. Sequencing used immunoSEQ multiplex PCR; TCRdb keeps in-frame clones, though not all of them. This sample yields about 48,000 clones, of which just under 90% are seen a single time; over 9% belongs to the top ten. Sequenced here: CD4+ or CD8+ T cells sorted from blood, sampled in a trial of the OX40 agonist ivuxolimab. These receptors originate from an adult with an advanced solid tumor such as melanoma, head and neck, liver or kidney cancer. The conserved cysteine and the conserved F or W are not part of the CDR3 here.

CDR3aa: ASSKVPHHSPLH
v_gene: TRBV21-1

CDR3aa: ASSLSGGLNTEAF
v_gene: TRBV27

CDR3aa: ASSFPTGHDV
v_gene: TRBV5-5

CDR3aa: ASSVAGGGTEAF
v_gene: TRBV9

CDR3aa: ASSLGGTSGIKHHYNEQF
v_gene: TRBV27

CDR3aa: ASSYEDPADTQY
v_gene: TRBV6-9

CDR3aa: ASSIAASGRAVY
v_gene: TRBV19

CDR3aa: ASSQARSSLRGSYEQY
v_gene: TRBV4-3

CDR3aa: ASSEFPHYSYEQY
v_gene: TRBV6-1

CDR3aa: ASSLGLSTDTQY
v_gene: TRBV6-5

CDR3aa: ASSETGRSGYEQY
v_gene: TRBV6-1

CDR3aa: ASSFWGQTQY
v_gene: TRBV5-6

CDR3aa: ASSPPPGSTDTQY
v_gene: TRBV18

CDR3aa: SVRPQRGPLKQY
v_gene: TRBV29-1

CDR3aa: ASSLGGAGNTIY
v_gene: TRBV7-8

CDR3aa: AWSVRGANEAF
v_gene: TRBV30

CDR3aa: ASSYARSSYNEQF
v_gene: TRBV6-6

CDR3aa: ASSPSDSYNEQF
v_gene: TRBV18

CDR3aa: ASSLWERETQY
v_gene: TRBV11-1

CDR3aa: ASNEQGAYEQY
v_gene: TRBV27

CDR3aa: ASSNRRGTEYGYT
v_gene: TRBV6-5

CDR3aa: ASSTTGGNTEAF
v_gene: TRBV27

CDR3aa: ASSSVAGMETQY
v_gene: TRBV27

CDR3aa: ASSVGLAGDTQY
v_gene: TRBV9

CDR3aa: ASSLAGTTEYGYT
v_gene: TRBV27

CDR3aa: ASSEAGTGVGYT
v_gene: TRBV6-1

CDR3aa: ASSGTTGRGNTGELF
v_gene: TRBV25-1

CDR3aa: ASSLVGRALEQY
v_gene: TRBV28

CDR3aa: ASSLTGNTEAF
v_gene: TRBV13

CDR3aa: ASSPGQGFQPQH
v_gene: TRBV7-9

CDR3aa: ASGGARDEQY
v_gene: TRBV6-6

CDR3aa: ASSSLGDGGYT
v_gene: TRBV27

CDR3aa: ASSLWVRGDADTQY
v_gene: TRBV7-6

CDR3aa: ASSFGLAYEQY
v_gene: TRBV11-1

CDR3aa: ASSANHGQPQH
v_gene: TRBV9

CDR3aa: ASSLPIRTEAF
v_gene: TRBV23-1